This TCR beta chain comes out of a study of cytomegalovirus exposure and HLA in healthy donors. This CDR3 region has 15 residues. Germline V gene lookup returns CDR1 SGDLS and CDR2 YYNGEE. V lost 1 base to trimming and J lost 4 bases, with 12 bases between them. General study points: Later analysis reportedly placed an Asian-associated ancestry cluster below the roughly 690-donor mean in N-insertions. Most sequenced TCRs were rare (though some public TCRs occurred in many donors). Association of a missense DCLRE1C variant with TCR beta V- and J-gene trimming was reported in a later analysis. TCR beta sequences numbering more than 15,000 were associated with HLA alleles at 0.05 false discovery rate in a later analysis.

PCR employed 60 Vbeta and 13 Jbeta primers. Method: immunoSEQ multiplex PCR; TCRdb's copy keeps in-frame clones and lacks some. The repertoire consists of roughly 130,000 clones, with roughly two thirds occurring once and the leading ten covering 1.6%. With respect to this clone: The antigen is not known.

The source material was PBMCs. V usage is TRBV9 and J usage is TRBJ2-1, with D possibly being TRBD2 (6 bases). This receptor was taken from a man aged 30-40 years in good health and CMV-seropositive. The CDR3: CASSVSGDPYNEQFF. DNA for the CDR3: TGTGCCAGCAGCGTATCGGGGGACCCGTACAATGAGCAGTTCTTC. Full variable domain (outside the CDR3, taken from reference TRBV9 and TRBJ2-1): DSGVTQTPKHLITATGQRVTLRCSPRSGDLSVYWYQQSLDQGLQFLIQYYNGEERAKGNILERFSAQQFPDLHSELNLSSLELGDSALYFCASSVSGDPYNEQFFGPGTRLTVL.